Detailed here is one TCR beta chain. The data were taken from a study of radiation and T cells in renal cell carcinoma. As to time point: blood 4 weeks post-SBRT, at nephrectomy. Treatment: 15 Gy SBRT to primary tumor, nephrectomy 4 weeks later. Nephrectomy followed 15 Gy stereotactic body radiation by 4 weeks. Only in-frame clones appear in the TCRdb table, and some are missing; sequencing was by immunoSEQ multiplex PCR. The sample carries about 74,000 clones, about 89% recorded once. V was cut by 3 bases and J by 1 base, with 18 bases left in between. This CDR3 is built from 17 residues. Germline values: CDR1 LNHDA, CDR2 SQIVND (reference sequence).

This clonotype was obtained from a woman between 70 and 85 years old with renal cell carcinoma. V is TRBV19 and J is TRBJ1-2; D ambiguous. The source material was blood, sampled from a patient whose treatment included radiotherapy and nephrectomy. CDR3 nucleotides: TGTGCCAGTAGTATTGGAGTGAGCTTGAGCTTTAACTATGGCTACACCTTC. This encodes CASSIGVSLSFNYGYTF.